This T cell receptor (beta chain) was recovered during a study of cytomegalovirus exposure and HLA in healthy donors. A word on this clone: Its antigen is unidentified.

General observations from the study: Earlier analysis yielded a pattern in which most TCR beta V segments were productive about 90% or about 30% of the time. Analysis was performed later, and it showed HLA-associated TCR beta chains to be more clonally expanded than equally common others.

Trimming took 9 bases from V and 7 from J; bases not matched to a gene: 11. CDR3 length equals 14 residues. The germline gives CDR1 LNHDA, CDR2 SQIVND (reference sequence). It was with 60 Vbeta and 13 Jbeta primers that the PCR ran. The assay was immunoSEQ multiplex PCR, and TCRdb's table has in-frame clones only and misses some. In the table there are fewer than 90,000 clones, under 85% of which are singletons. This chain joins TRBV19 and TRBJ2-1; 8 bases agree with TRBD1. The sequenced sample consisted of PBMCs. This receptor was taken from a male donor in good health and CMV-seronegative. As DNA, the CDR3 is TGTGCCAGCACAGACAGGGGAATGTATAATGAGCAGTTCTTC. It encodes CASTDRGMYNEQFF.